This T cell receptor (beta chain) appears in the sequencing data of a study of T-cell memory formation after mild COVID-19. At the level of the study: Clusters of TCRs were largely donor specific. Study conclusions and caveats: Contracting CD4+ clones were located mainly in CM and EM, and CD8+ clones in EMRA.

CDR3 length: 16 residues. V was pared by 5 bases and J by 0 bases, with 7 bases of the junction left unmatched. Many counts were recorded for this clonotype. Its specificity is not known. Each CDR3 protein is one row after TCRdb ran MiXCR on the 5' RACE reads. The table shows a few hundred thousand distinct CDR3 sequences, with 19% occurring only once. The chain carries TRBV12-3 or TRBV12-4 and TRBJ2-3; 8 nucleotides match TRBD1. Sequenced material: PBMCs or a T cell subset sorted from them (not recorded which). This sequence originates from a man aged 18 to 30 who had mild COVID-19 (a few samples of this study predate the infection). Cell type and time point are not known. In nucleotides, the CDR3 is TGTGCCAGCAGTCAGGGGGCCGCGTTAAGCACAGATACGCAGTATTTT. It specifies CASSQGAALSTDTQYF.